The subject of this entry is one TCR beta chain. The target antigen is unknown. The treatment is: some 20 received Ad26.COV2.S at low or high dose, single or two shots; about 5 received placebo; per-sample allocation not given. Day 63 after the first injection of vaccine or placebo was the sampling time. This sample is drawn from a study of Ad26.COV2.S vaccination and SARS-CoV-2 variants. Study-wide points: A substantial breadth of spike-specific CD8+ and CD4+ T cell responses after vaccination has been reported.

Libraries were prepared by immunoSEQ multiplex PCR; TCRdb keeps only in-frame clonotypes and omits some of them. The sample carries roughly 700,000 clones, roughly nine tenths recorded once. Per the germline V gene, CDR1 is MNHEY and CDR2 is SMNVEV (reference sequence). Germline trimming cut 4 bases from V and 4 bases from J; bases unmatched to any gene: 9. This CDR3 has 15 amino acids. The J gene is TRBJ2-7, the V gene TRBV27; TRBD1 matches at 8 bases. Material: peripheral blood, obtained in a trial of Ad26.COV2.S vaccine versus placebo. The TCR comes from a person aged 18-65 years who received the Ad26.COV2.S COVID-19 vaccine or a placebo. DNA of the CDR3: TGTGCCAGCAGTTCCTACAGGGGGACGGGATACGAGCAGTACTTC. Translated: CASSSYRGTGYEQYF.